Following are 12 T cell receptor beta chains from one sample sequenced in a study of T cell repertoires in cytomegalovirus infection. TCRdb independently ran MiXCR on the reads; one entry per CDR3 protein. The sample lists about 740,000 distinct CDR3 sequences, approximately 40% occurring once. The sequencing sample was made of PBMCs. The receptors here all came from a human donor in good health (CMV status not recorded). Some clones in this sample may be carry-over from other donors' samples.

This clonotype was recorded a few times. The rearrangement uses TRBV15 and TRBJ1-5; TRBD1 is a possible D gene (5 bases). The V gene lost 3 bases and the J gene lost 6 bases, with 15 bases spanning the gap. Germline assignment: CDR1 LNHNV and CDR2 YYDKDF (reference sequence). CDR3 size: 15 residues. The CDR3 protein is CATSSLDVGGQPQHF. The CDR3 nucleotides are TGTGCCACCAGCAGCCTAGACGTTGGGGGTCAGCCCCAGCATTTT.

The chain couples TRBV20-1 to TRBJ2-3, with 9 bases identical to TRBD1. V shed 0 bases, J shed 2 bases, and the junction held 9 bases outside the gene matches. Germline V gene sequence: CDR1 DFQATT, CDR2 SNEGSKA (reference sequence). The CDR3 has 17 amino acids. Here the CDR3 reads CSARDWAGQGLTDTQYF. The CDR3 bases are TGCAGTGCTAGAGATTGGGCGGGACAGGGACTCACAGATACGCAGTATTTT.

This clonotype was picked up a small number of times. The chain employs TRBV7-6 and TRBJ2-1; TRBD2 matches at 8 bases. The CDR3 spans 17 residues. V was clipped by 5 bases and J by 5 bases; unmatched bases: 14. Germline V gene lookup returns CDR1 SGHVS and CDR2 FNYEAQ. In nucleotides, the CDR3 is TGTGCCAGCAGCCCGGGGGGGCTTAACTTGATCGACAATGAGCAGTTCTTC. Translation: CASSPGGLNLIDNEQFF.

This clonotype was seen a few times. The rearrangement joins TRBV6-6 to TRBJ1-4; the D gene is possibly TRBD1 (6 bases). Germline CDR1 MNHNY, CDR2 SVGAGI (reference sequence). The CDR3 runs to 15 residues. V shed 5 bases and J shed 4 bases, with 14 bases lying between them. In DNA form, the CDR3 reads TGTGCCAGCAGTAGAACAGGGCCGGGTAATGAAAAACTGTTTTTT. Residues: CASSRTGPGNEKLFF.

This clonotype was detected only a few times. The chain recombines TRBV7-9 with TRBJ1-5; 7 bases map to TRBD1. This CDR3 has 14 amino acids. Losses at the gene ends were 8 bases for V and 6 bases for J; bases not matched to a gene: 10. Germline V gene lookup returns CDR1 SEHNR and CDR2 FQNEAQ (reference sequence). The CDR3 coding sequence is TGTGCCAGCGCCCGACAGGGAATCGGTCAGCCCCAGCATTTT. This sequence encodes CASARQGIGQPQHF.

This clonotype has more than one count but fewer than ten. The chain's CDR3 is CASSPGGAGQETQYF. CDR3 nucleotide sequence: TGTGCCAGCAGCCCAGGGGGCGCGGGGCAAGAGACCCAGTACTTC. The chain is built from TRBV7-9 and TRBJ2-5, with 8 bases that match TRBD1. Trimming at V came to 5 bases and at J to 2 bases, leaving 7 bases not matched to a gene. The CDR3 runs to 15 residues. Germline V CDR1 and CDR2: SEHNR, FQNEAQ (reference sequence).

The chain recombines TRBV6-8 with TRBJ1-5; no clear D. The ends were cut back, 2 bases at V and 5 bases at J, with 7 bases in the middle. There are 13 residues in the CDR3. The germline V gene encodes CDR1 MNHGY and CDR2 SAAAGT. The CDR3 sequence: CASSYSWDQPQHF. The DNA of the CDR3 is TGTGCCAGCAGTTACAGCTGGGATCAGCCCCAGCATTTT.

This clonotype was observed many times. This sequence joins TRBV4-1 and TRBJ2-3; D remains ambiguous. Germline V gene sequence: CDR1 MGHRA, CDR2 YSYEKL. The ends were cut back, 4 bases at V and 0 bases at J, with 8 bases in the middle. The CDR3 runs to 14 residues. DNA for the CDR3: TGCGCCAGCAGCCCAGAAACTAGCACAGATACGCAGTATTTT. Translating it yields CASSPETSTDTQYF.

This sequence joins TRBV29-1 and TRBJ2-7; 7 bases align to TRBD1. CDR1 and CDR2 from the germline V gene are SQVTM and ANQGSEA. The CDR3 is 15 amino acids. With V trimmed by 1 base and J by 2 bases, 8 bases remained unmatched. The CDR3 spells CSVEAARRGTYEQYF. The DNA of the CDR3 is TGCAGCGTTGAAGCCGCCCGCAGGGGGACCTACGAGCAGTACTTC.

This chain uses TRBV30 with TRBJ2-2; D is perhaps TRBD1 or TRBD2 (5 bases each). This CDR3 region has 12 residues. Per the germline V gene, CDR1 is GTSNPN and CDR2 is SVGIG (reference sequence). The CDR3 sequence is CAGDANTGELFF. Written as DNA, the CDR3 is TGTGCGGGGGACGCAAACACCGGGGAGCTGTTTTTT.

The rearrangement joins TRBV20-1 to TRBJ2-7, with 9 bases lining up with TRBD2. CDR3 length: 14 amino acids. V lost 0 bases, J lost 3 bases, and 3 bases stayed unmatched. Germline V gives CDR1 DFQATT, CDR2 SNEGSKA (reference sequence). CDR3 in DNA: TGCAGTGCTAGAGATCCTAGCGGGATCTACGAGCAGTACTTC. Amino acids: CSARDPSGIYEQYF.

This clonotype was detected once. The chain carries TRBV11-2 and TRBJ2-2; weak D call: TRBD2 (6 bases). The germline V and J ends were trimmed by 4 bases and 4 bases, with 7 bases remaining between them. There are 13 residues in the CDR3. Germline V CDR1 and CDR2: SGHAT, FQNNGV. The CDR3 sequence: CASSWGLTGELFF. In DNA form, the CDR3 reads TGTGCCAGCAGCTGGGGACTCACCGGGGAGCTGTTTTTT.